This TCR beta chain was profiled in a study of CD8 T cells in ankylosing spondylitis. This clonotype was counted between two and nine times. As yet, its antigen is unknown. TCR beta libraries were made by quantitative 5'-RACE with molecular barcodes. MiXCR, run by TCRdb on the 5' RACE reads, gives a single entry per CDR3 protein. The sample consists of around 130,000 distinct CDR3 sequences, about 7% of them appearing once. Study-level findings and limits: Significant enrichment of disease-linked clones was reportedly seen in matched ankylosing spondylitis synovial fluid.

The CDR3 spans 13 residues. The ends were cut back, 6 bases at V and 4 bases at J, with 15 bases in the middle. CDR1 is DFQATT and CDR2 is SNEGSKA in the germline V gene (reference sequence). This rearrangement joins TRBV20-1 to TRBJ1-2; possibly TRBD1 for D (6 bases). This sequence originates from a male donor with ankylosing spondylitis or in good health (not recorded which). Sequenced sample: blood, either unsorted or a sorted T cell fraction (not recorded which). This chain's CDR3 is CSAGLWGAYGYTF. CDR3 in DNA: TGCAGTGCCGGGCTTTGGGGGGCCTATGGCTACACCTTC.